This T cell receptor (beta chain) was observed in a study of PD-1 blockade in classical Hodgkin lymphoma (dated by TCRdb to 2018 to 2020). Regarding the complete study: Nivolumab dosing was 3 mg/kg intravenously every 2 weeks, continuing until either disease progression or unacceptable toxicity. To define a peripheral blood immune signature of response to PD-1 blockade in classical Hodgkin lymphoma, the study combined TCR beta sequencing with CyTOF. Results the study describes overall, beyond this receptor: Trial patients achieving complete response had baseline diversity similar to newly diagnosed patients, whereas partial responders and progressors had significantly lower diversity. The study was limited to a single clinical trial cohort, and causes of repertoire differences, possibly disease activity or prior therapy, remained undefined. By C4D1, a significant rise was seen in CD4+ TCR diversity but not in CD8+ TCR diversity (p=0.0027 vs p=0.16), and the rise was most apparent among complete responders (p=0.02). Lower diversity was observed in patients in whom nivolumab was started less than 1 year after ASCT, and these patients were excluded from later analyses so that confounding by immune reconstitution would be avoided. Baseline TCR diversity was reported to be lower in newly diagnosed patients than in healthy donors, and even lower in relapsed/refractory patients.

The time point label, read with the paper, signifies: cycle 4 day 1 (C4D1), after five to seven weeks of nivolumab. All trial patients had relapsed after autologous stem cell transplantation, with cohorts A, B and C differing in prior brentuximab vedotin exposure. The trial cohort included 55 to 65 patients with relapsed/refractory classical Hodgkin lymphoma, and each patient had a best overall response of complete response, partial response or progressive disease. Single-agent nivolumab was administered to trial patients in the multi-cohort phase II CheckMate 205 trial. An independent review committee assessed best overall response by applying the 2007 International Working Group response criteria. Trial PBMCs were collected immediately before nivolumab initiation (C1D1) and during therapy at cycle 2 day 1 and cycle 4 day 1. Peripheral blood was collected in 8 mL Vacutainer Cell Preparation Tubes, from which PBMCs were isolated by centrifugation and then cryopreserved.

The Qiagen DNeasy kit was used to extract genomic DNA both from unsorted PBMCs and from the negatively selected CD4+ and CD8+ fractions. Amplification of TCR beta CDR3 regions was done by immunoSEQ multiplex PCR with primers that anneal to V and J segments. A synthetic immune receptor repertoire was used to minimize amplification bias, and remaining bias was computationally removed after sequencing. The authors processed their data as follows. Repertoire diversity was quantified as the Shannon entropy index using custom Python scripts. Unsorted, CD4+ and CD8+ repertoires were examined separately, except in combined analyses, for which CD4+ and CD8+ sequences were merged in silico. A clone counted as expanded when the clone's frequency after treatment rose at least 2-fold relative to C1D1, and clones undetected at baseline were given a pseudocount of 0.5. Clones with 0 or 1 copy at C1D1 were classified as singleton clones, and clones with 2 or more copies were classified as non-singleton clones. Clones expanded in unsorted samples were annotated as CD4+, CD8+ or unknown by matching protein sequences in sorted samples from the same patient. Diversity changes from C1D1 to C4D1 were tested in paired samples using Wilcoxon tests. The immuneACCESS repertoire file appears here via TCRdb, limited to in-frame rearrangements. These files lack a portion of the clones; in checked studies, under half of the deficit traces to unresolved V genes, and the cause of the others is not known. Clone size and the V and J calls come from that table; the DNA yielded D and trimming. The sample table holds 28,000 or so clones, of which about 80% were seen once. Around 15% of the sample goes to the ten largest clones.

The CDR3 spans 14 residues, from the cysteine through the phenylalanine. Kept here is only the CDR3 DNA, which spans 42 bases and is read in frame from base 1. As encoded in the germline V gene, CDR1 is MNHNS while CDR2 is SASEGT. V loses 8 bases, J loses 1 base, and the germline ends lie 12 bases apart. About this clone: The clone's antigen remains unknown. Base qualities are missing; no much larger clone stands one base away.

The material sequenced was peripheral blood mononuclear cells (PBMCs), taken before the fourth cycle of nivolumab. The receptor chain draws on TRBV6-1 and TRBJ2-1; the D gene remains uncertain. The sequence was obtained from a human donor with classical Hodgkin lymphoma. The bases read TGTGCCAGCGTACGGAGCAGGTCCTACAATGAGCAGTTCTTC. It encodes CASVRSRSYNEQFF.